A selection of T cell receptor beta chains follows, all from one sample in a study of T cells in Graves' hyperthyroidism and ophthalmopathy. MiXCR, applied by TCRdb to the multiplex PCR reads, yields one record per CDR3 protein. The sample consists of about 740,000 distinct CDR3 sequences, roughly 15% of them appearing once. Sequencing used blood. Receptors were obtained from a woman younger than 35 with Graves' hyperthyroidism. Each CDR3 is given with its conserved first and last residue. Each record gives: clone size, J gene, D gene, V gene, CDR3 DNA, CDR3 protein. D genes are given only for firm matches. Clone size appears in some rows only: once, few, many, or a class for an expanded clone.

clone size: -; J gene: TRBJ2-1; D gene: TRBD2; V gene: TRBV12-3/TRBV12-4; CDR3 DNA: TGTGCCAGCAGTTTAAGAGGGGGACTAGCGGGAGGTAATGAGCAGTTCTTC; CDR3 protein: CASSLRGGLAGGNEQFF
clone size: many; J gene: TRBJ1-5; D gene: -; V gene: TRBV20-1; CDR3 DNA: TGCAGTGCTAGAAAGCTCACGCAGCCCCAGCATTTT; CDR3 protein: CSARKLTQPQHF
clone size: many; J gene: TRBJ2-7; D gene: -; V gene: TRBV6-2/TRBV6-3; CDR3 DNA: TGTGCCAGCAAACTAAGGCTAGGGAGCCCCTACGAGCAGTACTTC; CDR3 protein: CASKLRLGSPYEQYF
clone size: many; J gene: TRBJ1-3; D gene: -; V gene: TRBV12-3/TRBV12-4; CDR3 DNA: TGTGCCAGCAGTCCCCCCCGGCGATCTGGTTTAAGGACATCCTCTGGAAACACCATATATTTT; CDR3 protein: CASSPPRRSGLRTSSGNTIYF
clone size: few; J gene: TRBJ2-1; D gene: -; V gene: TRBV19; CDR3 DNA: TGTGCCAGTAGTATAGGGATAAACAATGAGCAGTTCTTC; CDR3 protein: CASSIGINNEQFF
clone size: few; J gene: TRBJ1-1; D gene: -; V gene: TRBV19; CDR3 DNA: TGTGCCAGTAGTATCCGGGGTGAAGCTTTCTTT; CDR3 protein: CASSIRGEAFF
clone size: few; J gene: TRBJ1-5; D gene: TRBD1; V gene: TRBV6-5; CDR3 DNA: TGTGCCAGCAGTTCCCGGACGGACAGGGGGCGAGGGAAATTTAGCAATCAGCCCCAGCATTTT; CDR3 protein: CASSSRTDRGRGKFSNQPQHF
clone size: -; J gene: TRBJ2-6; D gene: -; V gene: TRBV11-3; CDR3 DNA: TGTGCATCCTGCTACTCTGGGGCCAACGTCCTGACTTTC; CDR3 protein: CASCYSGANVLTF
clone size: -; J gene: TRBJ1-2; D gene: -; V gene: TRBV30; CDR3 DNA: TGTGCCTGGAAGCAGGGTAGTCAGGGGTATGGCTACACCTTC; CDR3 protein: CAWKQGSQGYGYTF
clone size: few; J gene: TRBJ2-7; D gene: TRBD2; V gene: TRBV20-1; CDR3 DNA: TGCAGTGCTAGTCAAGCGGGAGTGTCCTACGAGCAGTACTTC; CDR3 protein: CSASQAGVSYEQYF
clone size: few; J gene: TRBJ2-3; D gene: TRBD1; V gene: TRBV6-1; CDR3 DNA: TGTGCCAGCAGTCATACCGGGACAGGGGGTTCGGTAGATACGCAGTATTTT; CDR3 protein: CASSHTGTGGSVDTQYF
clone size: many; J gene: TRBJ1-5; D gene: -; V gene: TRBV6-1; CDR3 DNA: TGTGCCAGCAGTGAAGCGTCAGGGTATCATCAGCCCCAGCATTTT; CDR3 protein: CASSEASGYHQPQHF
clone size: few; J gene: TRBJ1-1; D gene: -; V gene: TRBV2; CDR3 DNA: TGTGCCAGCATCTGGGACTCGAACACTGGAGCTTTCTTT; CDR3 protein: CASIWDSNTGAFF
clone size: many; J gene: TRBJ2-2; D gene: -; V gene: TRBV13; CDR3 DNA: TGTGCCAGCAGCCGTAAGACTAGTAACACCGGGGAGCTGTTTTTT; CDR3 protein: CASSRKTSNTGELFF
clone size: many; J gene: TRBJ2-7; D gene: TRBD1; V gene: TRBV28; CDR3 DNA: TGTGCCAGCAGTTTACGGACAGGGGCCTACGAGCAGTACTTC; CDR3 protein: CASSLRTGAYEQYF
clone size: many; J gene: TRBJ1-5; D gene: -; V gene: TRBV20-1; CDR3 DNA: TGCAGTGCTAGGAACACGGATAGCAATCAGCCCCAGCATTTT; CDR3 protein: CSARNTDSNQPQHF
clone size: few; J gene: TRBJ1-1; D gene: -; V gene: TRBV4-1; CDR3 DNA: TGCGCCAGCAGCCAAGATCCGAGGAGGAAGAACACTGAAGCTTTCTTT; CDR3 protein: CASSQDPRRKNTEAFF
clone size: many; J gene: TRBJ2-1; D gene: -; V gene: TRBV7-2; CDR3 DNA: TGTGCCAGCAGCGCAAGAAGCTACAATGATGAGCAGTTCTTC; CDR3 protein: CASSARSYNDEQFF
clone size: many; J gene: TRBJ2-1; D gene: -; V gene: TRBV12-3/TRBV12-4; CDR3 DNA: TGTGCCAGCAGTAACGCTTTAGAAGGTTATGAGCAGTTCTTC; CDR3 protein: CASSNALEGYEQFF
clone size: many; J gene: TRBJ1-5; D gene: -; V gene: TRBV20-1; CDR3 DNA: TGCAGTGCTAGGGTAGGGGGAGGGAGCAATCAGCCCCAGCATTTT; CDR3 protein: CSARVGGGSNQPQHF
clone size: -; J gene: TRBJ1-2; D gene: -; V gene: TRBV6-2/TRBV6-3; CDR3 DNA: TGTGCCAGCAGTCCGACAAACAAGCAGGGTGGCTACACCTTC; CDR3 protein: CASSPTNKQGGYTF
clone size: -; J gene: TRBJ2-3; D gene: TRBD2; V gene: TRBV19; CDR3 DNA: TGTGCCACTTCCGCGGGAGGTGTAGCAGATACGCAGTATTTT; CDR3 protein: CATSAGGVADTQYF
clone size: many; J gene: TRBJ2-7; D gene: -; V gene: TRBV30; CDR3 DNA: TGTGCCTGGAGTGTAGGAGGGTACGGTTCCGAGCAGTACTTC; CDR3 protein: CAWSVGGYGSEQYF
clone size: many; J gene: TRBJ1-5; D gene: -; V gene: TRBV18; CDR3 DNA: TGTGCCAGCTCACCACTCGGCGATCAGCCCCAGCATTTT; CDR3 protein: CASSPLGDQPQHF
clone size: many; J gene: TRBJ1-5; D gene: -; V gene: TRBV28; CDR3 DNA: TGTGCCAGCAGTTTACAGGGCTTTTCTCAGCCCCAGCATTTT; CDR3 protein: CASSLQGFSQPQHF
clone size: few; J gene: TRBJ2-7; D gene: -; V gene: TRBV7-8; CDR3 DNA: TGTGCCAGCGGCGGCGGCGAGCAGTACTTC; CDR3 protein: CASGGGEQYF
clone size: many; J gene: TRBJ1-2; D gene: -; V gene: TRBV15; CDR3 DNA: TGTGCCACCAGCAGAACCTTGGAAGCCGCTGTGCGTGGCTACACCTTC; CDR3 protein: CATSRTLEAAVRGYTF
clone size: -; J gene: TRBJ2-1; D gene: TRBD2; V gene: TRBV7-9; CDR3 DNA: TGTGCCAGCGGACTACTAGCGGGAGGGCCCGATGAGCAGTTCTTC; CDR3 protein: CASGLLAGGPDEQFF
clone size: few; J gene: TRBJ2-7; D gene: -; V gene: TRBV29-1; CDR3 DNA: TGCAGCGTTGACTCGAACTCCTACGAGCAGTACTTC; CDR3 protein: CSVDSNSYEQYF
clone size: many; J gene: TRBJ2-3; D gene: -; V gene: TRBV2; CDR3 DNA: TGTGCCAGCAGTCGTATAGATACGCAGTATTTT; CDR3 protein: CASSRIDTQYF
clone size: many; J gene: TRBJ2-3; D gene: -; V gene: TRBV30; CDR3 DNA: TGTGCCTGGAGTGTGCCATGGGGGTTTTCCACAGATACGCAGTATTTT; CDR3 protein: CAWSVPWGFSTDTQYF
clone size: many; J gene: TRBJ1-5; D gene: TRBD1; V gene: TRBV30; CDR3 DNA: TGTGCCTGGAGTCTTGGGACAGGGGACAATCAGCCCCAGCATTTT; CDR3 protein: CAWSLGTGDNQPQHF
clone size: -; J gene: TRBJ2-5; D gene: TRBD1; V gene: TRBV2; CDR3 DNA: TGTGCCAGCGTAGCAGGGGGCCCGAAGACCCAGTACTTC; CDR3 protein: CASVAGGPKTQYF
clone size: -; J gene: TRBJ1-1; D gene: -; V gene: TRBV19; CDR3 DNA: TGTGCCAGTAGTATTCGCTGGGCTACCCTGAACACTGAAGCTTTCTTT; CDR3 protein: CASSIRWATLNTEAFF
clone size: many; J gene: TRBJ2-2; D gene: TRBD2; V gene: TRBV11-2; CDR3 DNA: TGTGCCAGCAGCTTAAGGCTAGCGGGAAGTACCGGGGAGCTGTTTTTT; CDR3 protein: CASSLRLAGSTGELFF